This TCR beta chain was observed in a study of human T cells and chemical hapten exposure. This clonotype was picked up a small number of times. Original analysis: Samples ranged from roughly 20,000 to 750,000 TCRs, with a median of roughly 93,000. TCRdb redid the calling of the RACE reads with MiXCR, one entry per CDR3 protein. These V and J calls originate from TCRdb's pipeline instead of the authors' own analysis. The repertoire has some 84,000 distinct CDR3 sequences, 8.5% of them found once; the top ten carry around 2.6%. This CDR3 contains 14 residues. Trimming shortened V by 7 bases and J by 5 bases, and 15 bases separated the two germline ends. Germline V gives CDR1 SGHRS, CDR2 YFSETQ. Time point reported: pre-sensitization, week 0. The treatment here: therapeutic diphenylcyclopropenone sensitization with weekly scalp DPC.

The clonotype originates from a man aged 40-49 years with alopecia areata. Some clones in this sample may be carry-over from other donors' samples. This sequence joins TRBV5-1 and TRBJ1-4; D is uncertain. Source: whole blood, taken in connection with sensitization to the hapten diphenylcyclopropenone (DPC). The CDR3 is CASAHRDSNEKLFF. In nucleotides, the CDR3 is TGCGCCAGCGCACACAGAGACTCCAATGAAAAACTGTTTTTT.